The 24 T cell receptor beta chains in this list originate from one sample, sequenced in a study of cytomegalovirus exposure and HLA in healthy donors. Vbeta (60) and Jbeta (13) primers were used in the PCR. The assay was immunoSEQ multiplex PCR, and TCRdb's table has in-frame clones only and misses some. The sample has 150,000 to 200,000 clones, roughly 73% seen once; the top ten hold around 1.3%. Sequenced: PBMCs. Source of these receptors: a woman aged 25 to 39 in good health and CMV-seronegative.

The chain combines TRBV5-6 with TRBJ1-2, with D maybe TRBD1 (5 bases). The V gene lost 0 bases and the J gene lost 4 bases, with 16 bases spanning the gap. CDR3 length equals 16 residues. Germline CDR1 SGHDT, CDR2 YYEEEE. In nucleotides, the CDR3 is TGTGCCAGCAGCTTGGGTGGACATTCCTCCGTCTATGGCTACACCTTC. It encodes CASSLGGHSSVYGYTF.

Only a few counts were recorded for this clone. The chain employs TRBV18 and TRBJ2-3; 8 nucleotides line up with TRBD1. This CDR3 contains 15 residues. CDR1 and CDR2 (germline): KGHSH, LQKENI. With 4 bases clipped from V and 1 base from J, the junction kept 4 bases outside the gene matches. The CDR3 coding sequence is TGTGCCAGCTCACAGGGACAGGTTGGCACAGATACGCAGTATTTT. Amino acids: CASSQGQVGTDTQYF.

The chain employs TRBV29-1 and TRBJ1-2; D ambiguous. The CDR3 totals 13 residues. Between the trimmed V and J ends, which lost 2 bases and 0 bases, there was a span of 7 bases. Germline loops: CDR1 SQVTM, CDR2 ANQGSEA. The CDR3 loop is CSVEPGPNYGYTF. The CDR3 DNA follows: TGCAGCGTTGAACCGGGTCCTAACTATGGCTACACCTTC.

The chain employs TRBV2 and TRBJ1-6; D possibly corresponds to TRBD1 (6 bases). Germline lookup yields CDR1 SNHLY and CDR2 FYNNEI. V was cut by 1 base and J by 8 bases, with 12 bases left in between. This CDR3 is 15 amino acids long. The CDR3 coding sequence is TGTGCCAGCAGTGAAGGCAGGGGCACTTATTCACCCCTCCACTTT. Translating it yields CASSEGRGTYSPLHF.

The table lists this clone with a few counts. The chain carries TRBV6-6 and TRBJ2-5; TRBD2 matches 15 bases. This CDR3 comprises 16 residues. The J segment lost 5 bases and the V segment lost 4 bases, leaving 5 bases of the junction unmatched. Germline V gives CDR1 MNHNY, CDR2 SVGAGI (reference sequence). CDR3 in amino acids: CASSWGLAGGGETQYF. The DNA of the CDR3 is TGTGCCAGCAGTTGGGGACTAGCGGGGGGCGGGGAGACCCAGTACTTC.

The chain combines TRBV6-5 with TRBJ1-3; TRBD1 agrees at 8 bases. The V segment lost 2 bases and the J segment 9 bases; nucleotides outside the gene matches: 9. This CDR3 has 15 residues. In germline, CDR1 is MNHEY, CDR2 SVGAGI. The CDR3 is CASSYRTGSGGTIYF. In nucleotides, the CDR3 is TGTGCCAGCAGTTACAGGACAGGGTCTGGCGGCACCATATATTTT.

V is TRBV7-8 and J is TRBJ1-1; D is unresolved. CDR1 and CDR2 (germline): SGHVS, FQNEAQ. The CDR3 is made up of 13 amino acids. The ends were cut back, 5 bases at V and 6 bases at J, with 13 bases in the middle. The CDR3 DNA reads TGTGCCAGCAGCCTCCCCCCGGGATCTGAAGCTTTCTTT. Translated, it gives CASSLPPGSEAFF.

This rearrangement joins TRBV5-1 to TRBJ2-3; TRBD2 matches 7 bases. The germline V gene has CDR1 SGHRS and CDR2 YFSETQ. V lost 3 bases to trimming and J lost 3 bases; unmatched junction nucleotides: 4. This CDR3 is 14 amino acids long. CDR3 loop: CASSWNGGTDTQYF. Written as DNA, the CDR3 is TGCGCCAGCAGCTGGAACGGGGGGACAGATACGCAGTATTTT.

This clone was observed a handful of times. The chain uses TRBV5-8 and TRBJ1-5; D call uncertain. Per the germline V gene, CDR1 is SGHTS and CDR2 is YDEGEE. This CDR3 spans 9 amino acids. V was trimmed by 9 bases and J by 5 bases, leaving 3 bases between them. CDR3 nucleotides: TGTGCCACCGATCAGCCCCAGCATTTT. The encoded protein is CATDQPQHF.

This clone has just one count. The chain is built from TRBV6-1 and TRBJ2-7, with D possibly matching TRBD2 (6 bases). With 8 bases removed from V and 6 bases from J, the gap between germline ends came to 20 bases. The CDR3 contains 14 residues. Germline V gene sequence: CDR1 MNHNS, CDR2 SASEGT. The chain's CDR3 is CASAWTGDPFEQYF. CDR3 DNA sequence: TGTGCCAGCGCCTGGACGGGGGATCCGTTCGAGCAGTACTTC.

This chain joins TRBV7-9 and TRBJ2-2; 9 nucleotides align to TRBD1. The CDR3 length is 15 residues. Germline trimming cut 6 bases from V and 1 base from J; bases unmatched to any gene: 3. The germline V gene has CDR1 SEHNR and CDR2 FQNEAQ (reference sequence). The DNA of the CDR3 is TGTGCCAGCAGGGACAGGGGAGGGAACACCGGGGAGCTGTTTTTT. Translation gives CASRDRGGNTGELFF.

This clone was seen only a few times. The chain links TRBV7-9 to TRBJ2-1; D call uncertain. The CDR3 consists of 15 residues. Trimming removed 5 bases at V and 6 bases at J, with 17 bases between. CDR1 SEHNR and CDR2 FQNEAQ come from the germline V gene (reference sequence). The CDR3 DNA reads TGTGCCAGCAGCATTCGAGTGAACCCATCCAATGAGCAGTTCTTC. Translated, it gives CASSIRVNPSNEQFF.

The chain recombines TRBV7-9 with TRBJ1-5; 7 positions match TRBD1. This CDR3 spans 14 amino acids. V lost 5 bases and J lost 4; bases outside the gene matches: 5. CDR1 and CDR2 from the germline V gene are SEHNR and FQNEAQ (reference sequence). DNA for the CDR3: TGTGCCAGCAGCCCGGGACAGACAAATCAGCCCCAGCATTTT. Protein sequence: CASSPGQTNQPQHF.

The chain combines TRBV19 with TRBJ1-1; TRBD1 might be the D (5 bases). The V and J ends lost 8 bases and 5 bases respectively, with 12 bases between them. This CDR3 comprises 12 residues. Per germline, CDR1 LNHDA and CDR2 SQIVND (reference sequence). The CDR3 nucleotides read TGTGCCAGTTCCCCAGGGTATACTGAAGCTTTCTTT. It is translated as CASSPGYTEAFF.

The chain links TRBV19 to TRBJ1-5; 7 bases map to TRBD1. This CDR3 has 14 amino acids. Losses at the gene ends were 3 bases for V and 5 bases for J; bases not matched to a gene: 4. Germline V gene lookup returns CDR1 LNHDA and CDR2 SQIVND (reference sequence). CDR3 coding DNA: TGTGCCAGTAGTATGACAGGGTTGGATCAGCCCCAGCATTTT. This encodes CASSMTGLDQPQHF.

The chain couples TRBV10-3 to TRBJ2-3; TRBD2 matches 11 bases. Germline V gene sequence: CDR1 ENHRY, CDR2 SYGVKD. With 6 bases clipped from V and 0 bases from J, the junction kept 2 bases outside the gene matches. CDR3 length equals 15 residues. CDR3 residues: CAIRTSGGSTDTQYF. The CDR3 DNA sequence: TGTGCCATCAGAACTAGCGGGGGCAGCACAGATACGCAGTATTTT.

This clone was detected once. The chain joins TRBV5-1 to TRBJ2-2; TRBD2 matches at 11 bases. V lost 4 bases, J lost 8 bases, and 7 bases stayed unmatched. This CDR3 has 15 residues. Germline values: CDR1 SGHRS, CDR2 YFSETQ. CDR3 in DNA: TGCGCCAGCAGCGATACTAGCGGGGGAGAGGGGGAGCTGTTTTTT. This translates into CASSDTSGGEGELFF.

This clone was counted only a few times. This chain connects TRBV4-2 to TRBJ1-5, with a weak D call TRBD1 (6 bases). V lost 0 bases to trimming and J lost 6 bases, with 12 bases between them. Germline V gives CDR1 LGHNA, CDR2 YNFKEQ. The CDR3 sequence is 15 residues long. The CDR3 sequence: CASSQDPRGGQPQHF. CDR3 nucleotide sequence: TGTGCCAGCAGCCAAGATCCCAGGGGTGGTCAGCCCCAGCATTTT.

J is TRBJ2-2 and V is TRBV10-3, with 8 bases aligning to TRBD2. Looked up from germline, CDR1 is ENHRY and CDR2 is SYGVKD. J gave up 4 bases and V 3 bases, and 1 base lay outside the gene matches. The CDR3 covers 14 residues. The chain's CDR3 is CAISDGTSTGELFF. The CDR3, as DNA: TGTGCCATCAGTGACGGGACTAGCACCGGGGAGCTGTTTTTT.

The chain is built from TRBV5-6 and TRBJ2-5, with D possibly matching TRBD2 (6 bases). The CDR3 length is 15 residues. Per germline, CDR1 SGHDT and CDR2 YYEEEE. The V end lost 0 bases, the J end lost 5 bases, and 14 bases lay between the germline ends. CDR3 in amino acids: CASSLVLARGETQYF. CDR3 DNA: TGTGCCAGCAGCTTGGTATTAGCCCGGGGGGAGACCCAGTACTTC. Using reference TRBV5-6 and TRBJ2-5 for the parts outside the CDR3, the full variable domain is DAGVTQSPTHLIKTRGQQVTLRCSPKSGHDTVSWYQQALGQGPQFIFQYYEEEERQRGNFPDRFSGHQFPNYSSELNVNALLLGDSALYLCASSLVLARGETQYFGPGTRLLVL.

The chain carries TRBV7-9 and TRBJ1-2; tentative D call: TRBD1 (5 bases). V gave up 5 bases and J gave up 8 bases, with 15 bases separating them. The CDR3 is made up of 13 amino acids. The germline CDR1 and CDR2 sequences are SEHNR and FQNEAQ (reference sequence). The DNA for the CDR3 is TGTGCCAGCAGCCTGGGGGGGACCTCCGGCTACACCTTC. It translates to CASSLGGTSGYTF. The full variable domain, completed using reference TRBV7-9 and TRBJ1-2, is DTGVSQNPRHKITKRGQNVTFRCDPISEHNRLYWYRQTLGQGPEFLTYFQNEAQLEKSRLLSDRFSAERPKGSFSTLEIQRTEQGDSAMYLCASSLGGTSGYTFGSGTRLTVV.

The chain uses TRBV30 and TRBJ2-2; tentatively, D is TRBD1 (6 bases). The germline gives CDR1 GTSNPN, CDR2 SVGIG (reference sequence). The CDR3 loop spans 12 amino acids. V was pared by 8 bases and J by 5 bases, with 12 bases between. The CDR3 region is CARNRETGELFF. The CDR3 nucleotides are TGTGCCAGAAACAGGGAGACCGGGGAGCTGTTTTTT.

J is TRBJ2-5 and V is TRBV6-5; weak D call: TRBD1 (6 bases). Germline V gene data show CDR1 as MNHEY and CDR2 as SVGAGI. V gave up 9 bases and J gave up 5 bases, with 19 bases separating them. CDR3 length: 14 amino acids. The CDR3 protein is CASGRQELTETQYF. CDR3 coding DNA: TGTGCCAGTGGAAGACAGGAATTGACTGAGACCCAGTACTTC.

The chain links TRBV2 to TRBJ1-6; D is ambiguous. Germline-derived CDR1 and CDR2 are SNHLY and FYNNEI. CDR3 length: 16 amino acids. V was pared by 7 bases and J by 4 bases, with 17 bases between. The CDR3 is CASKFGKSEYNSPLHF. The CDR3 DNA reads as TGTGCCAGCAAGTTCGGAAAAAGCGAATATAATTCACCCCTCCACTTT.